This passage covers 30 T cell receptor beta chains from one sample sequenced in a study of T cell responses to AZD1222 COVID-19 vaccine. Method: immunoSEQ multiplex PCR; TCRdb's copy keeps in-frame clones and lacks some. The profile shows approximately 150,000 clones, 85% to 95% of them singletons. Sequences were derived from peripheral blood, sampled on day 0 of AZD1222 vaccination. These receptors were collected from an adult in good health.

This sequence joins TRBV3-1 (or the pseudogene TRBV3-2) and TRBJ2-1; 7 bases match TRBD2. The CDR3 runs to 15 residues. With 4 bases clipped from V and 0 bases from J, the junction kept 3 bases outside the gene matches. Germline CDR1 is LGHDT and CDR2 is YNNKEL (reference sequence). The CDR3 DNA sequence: TGTGCCAGCAGCCGTGCTAGCGGCTCCTACAATGAGCAGTTCTTC. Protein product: CASSRASGSYNEQFF.

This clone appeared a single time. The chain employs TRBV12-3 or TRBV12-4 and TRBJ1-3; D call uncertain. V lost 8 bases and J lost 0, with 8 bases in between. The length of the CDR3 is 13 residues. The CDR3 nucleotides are TGTGCCAGCGCCCGGGACTCTGGAAACACCATATATTTT. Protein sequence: CASARDSGNTIYF.

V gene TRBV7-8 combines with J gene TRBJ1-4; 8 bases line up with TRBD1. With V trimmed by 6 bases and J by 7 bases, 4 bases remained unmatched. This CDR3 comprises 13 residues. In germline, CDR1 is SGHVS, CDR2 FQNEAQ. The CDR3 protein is CASRKTGGEKLFF. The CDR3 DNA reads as TGTGCCAGCAGAAAAACAGGGGGTGAAAAACTGTTTTTT.

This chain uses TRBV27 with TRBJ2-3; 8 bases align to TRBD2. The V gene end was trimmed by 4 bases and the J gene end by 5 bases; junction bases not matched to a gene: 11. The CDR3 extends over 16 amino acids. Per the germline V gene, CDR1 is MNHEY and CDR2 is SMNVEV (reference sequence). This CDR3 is CASSSGLAVSRDTQYF. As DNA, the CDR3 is TGTGCCAGCAGTTCAGGACTAGCAGTGAGTAGAGATACGCAGTATTTT.

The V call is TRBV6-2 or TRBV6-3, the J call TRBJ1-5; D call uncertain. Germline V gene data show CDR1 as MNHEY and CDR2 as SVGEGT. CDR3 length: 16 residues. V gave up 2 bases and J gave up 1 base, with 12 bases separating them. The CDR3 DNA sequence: TGTGCCAGCAGTTACCCCGGACCCATCAGCAATCAGCCCCAGCATTTT. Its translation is CASSYPGPISNQPQHF.

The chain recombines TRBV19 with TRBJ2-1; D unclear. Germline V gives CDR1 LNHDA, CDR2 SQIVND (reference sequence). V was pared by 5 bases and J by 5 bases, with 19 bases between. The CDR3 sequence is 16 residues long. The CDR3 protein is CASSPVIPSRDNEQFF. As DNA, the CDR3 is TGTGCCAGTAGTCCCGTTATCCCCAGCCGCGACAATGAGCAGTTCTTC.

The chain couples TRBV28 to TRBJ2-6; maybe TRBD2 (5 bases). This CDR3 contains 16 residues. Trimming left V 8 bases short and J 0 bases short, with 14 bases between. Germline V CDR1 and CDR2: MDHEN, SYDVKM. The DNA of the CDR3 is TGTGCCAGCCGGGCACGGGGATACTCTGGGGCCAACGTCCTGACTTTC. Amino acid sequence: CASRARGYSGANVLTF.

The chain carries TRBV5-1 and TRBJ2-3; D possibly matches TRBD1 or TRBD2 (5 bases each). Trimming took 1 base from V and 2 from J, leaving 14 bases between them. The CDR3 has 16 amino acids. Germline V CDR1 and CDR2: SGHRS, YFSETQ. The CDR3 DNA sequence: TGCGCCAGCAGCTTGACCGGGACGGACAACACAGATACGCAGTATTTT. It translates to CASSLTGTDNTDTQYF.

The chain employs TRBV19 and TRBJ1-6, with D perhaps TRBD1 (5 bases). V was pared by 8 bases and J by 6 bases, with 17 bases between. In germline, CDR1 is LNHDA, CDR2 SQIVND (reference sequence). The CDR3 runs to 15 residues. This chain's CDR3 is CASSPGGRTNSPLHF. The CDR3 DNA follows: TGTGCCAGTTCACCTGGGGGACGGACTAATTCACCCCTCCACTTT.

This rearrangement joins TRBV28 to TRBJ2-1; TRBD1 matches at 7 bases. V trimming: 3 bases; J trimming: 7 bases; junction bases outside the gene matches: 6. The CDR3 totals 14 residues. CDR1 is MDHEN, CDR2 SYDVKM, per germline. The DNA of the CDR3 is TGTGCCAGCAGTTTTGAACAGGGGATGAATGAGCAGTTCTTC. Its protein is CASSFEQGMNEQFF.

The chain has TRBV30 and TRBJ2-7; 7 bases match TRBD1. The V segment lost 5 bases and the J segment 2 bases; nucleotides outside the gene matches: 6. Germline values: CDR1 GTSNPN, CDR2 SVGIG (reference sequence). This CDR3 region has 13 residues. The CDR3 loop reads CAWGRDRAYEQYF. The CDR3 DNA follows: TGTGCCTGGGGCCGGGACAGAGCCTACGAGCAGTACTTC.

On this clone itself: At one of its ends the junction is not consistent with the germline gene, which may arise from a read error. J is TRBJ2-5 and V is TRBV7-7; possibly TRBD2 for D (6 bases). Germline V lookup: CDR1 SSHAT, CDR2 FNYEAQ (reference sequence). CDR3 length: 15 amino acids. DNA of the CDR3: TGTGCTAGCAGCCCCCGGGCGGGGACCGGGGAGACCCAGTACTTC. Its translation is CASSPRAGTGETQYF.

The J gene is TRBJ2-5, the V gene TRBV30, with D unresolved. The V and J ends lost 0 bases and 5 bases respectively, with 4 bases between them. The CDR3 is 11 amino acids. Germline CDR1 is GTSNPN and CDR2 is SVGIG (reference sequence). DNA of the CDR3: TGTGCCTGGAGTGTACGGGAGACCCAGTACTTC. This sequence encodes CAWSVRETQYF.

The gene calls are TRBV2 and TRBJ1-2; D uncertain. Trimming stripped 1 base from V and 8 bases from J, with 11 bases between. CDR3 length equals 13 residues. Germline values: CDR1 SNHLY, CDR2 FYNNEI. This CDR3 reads CASSEVRVRGYTF. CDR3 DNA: TGTGCCAGCAGTGAAGTGCGGGTACGAGGCTACACCTTC. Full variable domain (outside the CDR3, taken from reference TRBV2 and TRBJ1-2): EPEVTQTPSHQVTQMGQEVILRCVPISNHLYFYWYRQILGQKVEFLVSFYNNEISEKSEIFDDQFSVERPDGSNFTLKIRSTKLEDSAMYFCASSEVRVRGYTFGSGTRLTVV.

The CDR3 nucleotides read TGTGCCATCAGTGAGCCGCTCCTCGGCACTGAAGCTTTCTTT. As protein: CAISEPLLGTEAFF. V is TRBV10-3 and J is TRBJ1-1; D is uncertain. V was trimmed by 2 bases and J by 4 bases, leaving 11 bases between them. Germline-derived CDR1 and CDR2 are ENHRY and SYGVKD. CDR3 length: 14 residues.

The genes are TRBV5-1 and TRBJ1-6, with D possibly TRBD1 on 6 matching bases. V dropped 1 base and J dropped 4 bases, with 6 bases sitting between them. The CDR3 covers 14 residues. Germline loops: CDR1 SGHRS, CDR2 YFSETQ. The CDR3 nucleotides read TGCGCCAGCAGCTTGACAGGGTATAATTCACCCCTCCACTTT. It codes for CASSLTGYNSPLHF. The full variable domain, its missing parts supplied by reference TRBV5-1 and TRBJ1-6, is KAGVTQTPRYLIKTRGQQVTLSCSPISGHRSVSWYQQTPGQGLQFLFEYFSETQRNKGNFPGRFSGRQFSNSRSEMNVSTLELGDSALYLCASSLTGYNSPLHFGNGTRLTVT.

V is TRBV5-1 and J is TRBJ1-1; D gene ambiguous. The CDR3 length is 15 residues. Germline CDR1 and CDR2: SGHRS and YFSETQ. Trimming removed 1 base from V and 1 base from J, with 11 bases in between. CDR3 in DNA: TGCGCCAGCAGCTTGTTTGGAGTTCCGAACACTGAAGCTTTCTTT. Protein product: CASSLFGVPNTEAFF. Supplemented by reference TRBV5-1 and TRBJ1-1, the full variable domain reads KAGVTQTPRYLIKTRGQQVTLSCSPISGHRSVSWYQQTPGQGLQFLFEYFSETQRNKGNFPGRFSGRQFSNSRSEMNVSTLELGDSALYLCASSLFGVPNTEAFFGQGTRLTVV.

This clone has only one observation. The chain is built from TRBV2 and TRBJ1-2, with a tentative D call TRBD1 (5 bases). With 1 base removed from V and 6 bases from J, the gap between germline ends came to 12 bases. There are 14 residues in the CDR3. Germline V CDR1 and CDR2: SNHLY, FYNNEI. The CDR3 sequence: CASSEVGVTNGYTF. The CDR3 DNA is TGTGCCAGCAGTGAAGTAGGGGTTACGAATGGCTACACCTTC.

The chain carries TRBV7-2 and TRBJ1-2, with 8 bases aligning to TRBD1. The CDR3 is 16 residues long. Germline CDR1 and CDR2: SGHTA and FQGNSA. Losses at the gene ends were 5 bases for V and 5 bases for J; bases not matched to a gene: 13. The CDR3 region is CASSIAAQGAGYGYTF. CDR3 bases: TGTGCCAGCAGCATCGCGGCCCAGGGGGCGGGTTATGGCTACACCTTC.

The CDR3 region is CASTPGTPNSPLHF. The CDR3 bases are TGTGCCAGTACCCCCGGGACACCTAATTCACCCCTCCACTTT. The chain employs TRBV19 and TRBJ1-6; D is possibly TRBD1 (6 bases). CDR3 length equals 14 residues. V lost 7 bases to trimming and J lost 6 bases, with 13 bases between them. The germline V gene encodes CDR1 LNHDA and CDR2 SQIVND (reference sequence).

In DNA, the CDR3 is TGCGCCAGCAGCCCTATTGGAGGGGTGAGAGCTTTCTTT. This sequence encodes CASSPIGGVRAFF. The chain employs TRBV5-1 and TRBJ1-1, with D possibly being TRBD1 (5 bases). Germline lookup yields CDR1 SGHRS and CDR2 YFSETQ. CDR3 length: 13 residues. V dropped 4 bases and J dropped 10 bases, with 17 bases sitting between them.

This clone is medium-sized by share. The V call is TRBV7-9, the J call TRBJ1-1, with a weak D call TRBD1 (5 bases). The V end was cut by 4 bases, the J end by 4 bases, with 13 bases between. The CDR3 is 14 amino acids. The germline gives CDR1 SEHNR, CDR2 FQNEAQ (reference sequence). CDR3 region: CASSWEGVGTEAFF. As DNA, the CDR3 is TGTGCCAGCAGCTGGGAAGGGGTAGGCACTGAAGCTTTCTTT.

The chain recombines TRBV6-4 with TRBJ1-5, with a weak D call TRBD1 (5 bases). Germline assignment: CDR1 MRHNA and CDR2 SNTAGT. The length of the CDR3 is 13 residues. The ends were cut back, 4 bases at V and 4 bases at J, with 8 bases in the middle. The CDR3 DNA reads TGTGCCAGCAGTGCAGGGAGTAATCAGCCCCAGCATTTT. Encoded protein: CASSAGSNQPQHF.

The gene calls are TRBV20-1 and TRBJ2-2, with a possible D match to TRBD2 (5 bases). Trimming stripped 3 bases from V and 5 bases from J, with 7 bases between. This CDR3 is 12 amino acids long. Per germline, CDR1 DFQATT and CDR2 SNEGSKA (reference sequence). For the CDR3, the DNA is TGCAGTGCTAGTGGAGGTACCGGGGAGCTGTTTTTT. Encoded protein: CSASGGTGELFF.

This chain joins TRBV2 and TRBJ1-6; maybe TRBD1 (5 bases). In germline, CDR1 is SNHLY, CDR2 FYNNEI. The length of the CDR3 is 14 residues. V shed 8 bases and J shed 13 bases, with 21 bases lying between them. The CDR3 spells CASSGTPVSGPLHF. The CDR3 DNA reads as TGTGCCAGCTCCGGGACCCCCGTATCGGGGCCCCTCCACTTT. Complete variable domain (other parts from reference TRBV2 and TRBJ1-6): EPEVTQTPSHQVTQMGQEVILRCVPISNHLYFYWYRQILGQKVEFLVSFYNNEISEKSEIFDDQFSVERPDGSNFTLKIRSTKLEDSAMYFCASSGTPVSGPLHFGNGTRLTVT.

Here the CDR3 DNA reads TGTGCCTGGAGTGTCGGGGACCGTGCTAATGAAAAACTGTTTTTT. Its protein product is CAWSVGDRANEKLFF. The rearrangement uses TRBV30 and TRBJ1-4; D is perhaps TRBD1 (5 bases). There are 15 residues in the CDR3. Germline CDR1 reads GTSNPN; CDR2 reads SVGIG (reference sequence). V lost 0 bases to trimming and J lost 3 bases, with 11 bases between them. The full variable domain, its missing parts supplied by reference TRBV30 and TRBJ1-4, is SQTIHQWPATLVQPVGSPLSLECTVEGTSNPNLYWYRQAAGRGLQLLFYSVGIGQISSEVPQNLSASRPQDRQFILSSKKLLLSDSGFYLCAWSVGDRANEKLFFGSGTQLSVL.

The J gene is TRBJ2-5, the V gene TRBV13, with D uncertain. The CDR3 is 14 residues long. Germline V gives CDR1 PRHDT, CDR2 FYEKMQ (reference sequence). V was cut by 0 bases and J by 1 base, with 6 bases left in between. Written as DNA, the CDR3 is TGTGCCAGCAGCTTAGGTCCTGGCCAAGAGACCCAGTACTTC. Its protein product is CASSLGPGQETQYF.

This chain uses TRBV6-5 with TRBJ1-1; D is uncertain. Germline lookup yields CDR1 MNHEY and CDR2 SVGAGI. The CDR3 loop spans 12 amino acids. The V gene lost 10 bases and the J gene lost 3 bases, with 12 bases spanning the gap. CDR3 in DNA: TGTGCCATCGACCCGTCGGACACTGAAGCTTTCTTT. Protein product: CAIDPSDTEAFF.

This CDR3 is CASSRRFSGTEAFF. The CDR3 nucleotides are TGTGCCAGCAGCCGACGATTTAGTGGGACTGAAGCTTTCTTT. The chain combines TRBV11-2 with TRBJ1-1, with unresolved D. In germline, CDR1 is SGHAT, CDR2 FQNNGV. This CDR3 spans 14 amino acids. Trimming cost V 5 bases and J 5 bases, with 15 bases left between them.

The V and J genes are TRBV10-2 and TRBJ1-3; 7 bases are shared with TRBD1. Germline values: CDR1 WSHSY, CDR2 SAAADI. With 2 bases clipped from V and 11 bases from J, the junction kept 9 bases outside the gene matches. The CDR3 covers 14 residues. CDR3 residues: CASSETGTESPIYF. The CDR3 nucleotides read TGCGCCAGCAGTGAGACCGGGACAGAGAGCCCCATATATTTT.